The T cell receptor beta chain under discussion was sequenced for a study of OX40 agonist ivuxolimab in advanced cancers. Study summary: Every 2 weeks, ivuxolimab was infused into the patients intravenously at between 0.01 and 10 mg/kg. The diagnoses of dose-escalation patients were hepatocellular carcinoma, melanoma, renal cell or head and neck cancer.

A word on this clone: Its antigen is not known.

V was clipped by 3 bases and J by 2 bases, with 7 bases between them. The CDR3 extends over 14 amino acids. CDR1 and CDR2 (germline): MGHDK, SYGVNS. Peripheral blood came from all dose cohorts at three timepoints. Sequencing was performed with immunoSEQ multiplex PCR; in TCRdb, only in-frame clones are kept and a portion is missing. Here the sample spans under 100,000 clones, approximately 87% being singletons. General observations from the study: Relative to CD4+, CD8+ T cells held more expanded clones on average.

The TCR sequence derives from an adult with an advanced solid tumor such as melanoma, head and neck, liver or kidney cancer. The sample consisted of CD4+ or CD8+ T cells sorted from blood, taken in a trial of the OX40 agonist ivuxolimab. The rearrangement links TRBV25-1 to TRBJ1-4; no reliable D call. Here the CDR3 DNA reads TGTGCCAGCAGTGATTCACGGACTAATGAAAAACTGTTTTTT. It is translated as CASSDSRTNEKLFF.